The T cell receptor beta chain under discussion was sequenced for a study of blood T cells in healthy people across ages. Overall study findings and caveats: Observed TCR beta diversity per million T cells went down as age went up. This fall followed a roughly linear course with age. Higher diversity, along with more naive CD4+ cells, distinguished long-lived donors from aged donors.

Researchers collected roughly 9.8 milliliters of peripheral blood from every single donor. The total RNA that was extracted per sample amounted to at least 5.5 micrograms. In this sample, this clonotype turned up a few times. The antigen is unknown. The CDR3 extends over 11 amino acids. V lost 2 bases and J 10 bases, leaving 6 bases between the germline ends. The germline gives CDR1 MNHEY, CDR2 SVGEGT. Primers used in a second PCR of roughly 6 to 12 cycles were a sample-barcoded 5' primer and a J-beta primer mix. From the 5' RACE reads, TCRdb called clonotypes with MiXCR, one entry per CDR3 protein. There are about 800,000 distinct CDR3 sequences in the sample; 55% to 75% occur only once, and approximately 20% lies in the top ten.

Sequenced: blood. The chain recombines TRBV6-2 or TRBV6-3 with TRBJ2-1, with unresolved D. The clonotype originates from a man aged 25-40 years in good health. The CDR3 region has the DNA TGTGCCAGCAGTTACCCCAGCGAGCAGTTCTTC. It specifies CASSYPSEQFF.